One sample yielded the 27 T cell receptor beta chains listed below, sequenced in a study of T cell changes during pregnancy in multiple sclerosis. This table comes from immunoSEQ multiplex PCR, and its TCRdb copy is limited to in-frame clones, with some not included. In the table there are around 40,000 clones, 85% to 95% of which are singletons. Sequences were derived from CD8+ T cells from peripheral blood mononuclear cells, sampled in the third trimester of pregnancy. The receptors shown here come from a female donor with multiple sclerosis, enrolled in a pregnancy study.

The chain employs TRBV12-5 and TRBJ2-7; D is possibly TRBD2 (6 bases). The germline V gene encodes CDR1 LGHNT and CDR2 FRNRAP. This CDR3 has 14 residues. Trimming took off 5 bases at V and 0 bases at J, with 11 bases between the two ends. The CDR3 sequence: CASGPWGGSYEQYF. The CDR3 region has the DNA TGTGCTAGTGGTCCGTGGGGAGGCTCCTACGAGCAGTACTTC.

The rearrangement uses TRBV13 and TRBJ1-1, with D maybe TRBD1 (5 bases). V lost 5 bases to trimming and J lost 8 bases, with 18 bases between them. This CDR3 has 14 residues. Germline-derived CDR1 and CDR2 are PRHDT and FYEKMQ (reference sequence). CDR3 in amino acids: CASSPRVGGGEAFF. In nucleotides, the CDR3 is TGTGCCAGCAGCCCGCGTGTGGGGGGTGGGGAAGCTTTCTTT.

The rearrangement uses TRBV9 and TRBJ1-5, with D unclear. The CDR3 is 15 amino acids. Trimming took off 2 bases at V and 0 bases at J, with 9 bases between the two ends. Germline CDR1 is SGDLS and CDR2 is YYNGEE. The CDR3 coding sequence is TGTGCCAGCAGCGTTAATAGTGATAGCAATCAGCCCCAGCATTTT. As protein: CASSVNSDSNQPQHF.

The chain links TRBV4-1 to TRBJ2-7; weak D call: TRBD2 (6 bases). Deletions cut 3 bases from V and 6 bases from J, with 21 bases between. Germline V lookup: CDR1 MGHRA, CDR2 YSYEKL. There are 16 residues in the CDR3. DNA for the CDR3: TGCGCCAGCAGCCATGTTCCCGGGGGTACAGAACGCGAGCAGTACTTC. Amino acids: CASSHVPGGTEREQYF.

The genes are TRBV4-1 and TRBJ2-1; D might be TRBD2 (5 bases). V lost 1 base to trimming and J lost 4 bases, with 14 bases between them. The CDR3 spans 16 residues. Looked up from germline, CDR1 is MGHRA and CDR2 is YSYEKL. In DNA, the CDR3 is TGCGCCAGCAGCCAAGTAGGCGGGCCTTTATACAATGAGCAGTTCTTC. Encoded protein: CASSQVGGPLYNEQFF.

This chain joins TRBV7-6 and TRBJ2-7, with a tentative D call TRBD2 (7 bases). Trimming left V 0 bases short and J 5 bases short, with 11 bases between. The germline gives CDR1 SGHVS, CDR2 FNYEAQ. CDR3 size: 14 residues. The CDR3 loop reads CASSLAGGLDEQYF. DNA of the CDR3: TGTGCCAGCAGCTTAGCGGGGGGGCTAGACGAGCAGTACTTC.

This chain links TRBV19 with TRBJ1-2, with D possibly being TRBD1 (6 bases). The V and J ends lost 7 bases and 2 bases respectively, with 8 bases between them. Germline assignment: CDR1 LNHDA and CDR2 SQIVND (reference sequence). The CDR3 spans 12 residues. The CDR3 region has the DNA TGTGCCAGTAAGACAGGCAACTATGGCTACACCTTC. Its protein product is CASKTGNYGYTF.

The chain has TRBV27 and TRBJ1-6, with unresolved D. CDR3 length: 13 residues. Trimming removed 5 bases from V and 9 bases from J, with 11 bases in between. The germline V gene encodes CDR1 MNHEY and CDR2 SMNVEV (reference sequence). The CDR3 spells CASSPGSSSPLHF. The CDR3 bases are TGTGCCAGCAGTCCGGGATCTTCTTCACCCCTCCACTTT.

This clone appeared a single time. The genes are TRBV27 and TRBJ1-5; D not certain. Germline V gene sequence: CDR1 MNHEY, CDR2 SMNVEV (reference sequence). The length of the CDR3 is 13 residues. The V end lost 3 bases, the J end lost 2 bases, and 5 bases lay between the germline ends. CDR3 in DNA: TGTGCCAGCAGTTTCGGGGGCAATCAGCCCCAGCATTTT. Its translation: CASSFGGNQPQHF.

The rearrangement joins TRBV6-5 to TRBJ1-2; D call uncertain. The CDR3 loop spans 13 amino acids. Germline V gene lookup returns CDR1 MNHEY and CDR2 SVGAGI. Trimming shortened V by 7 bases and J by 4 bases, and 13 bases separated the two germline ends. The CDR3 bases are TGTGCCAGCACCCCCAGCGCGGGCTATGGCTACACCTTC. Translation: CASTPSAGYGYTF.

The chain couples TRBV9 to TRBJ2-1, with 8 bases matching TRBD2. Germline CDR1 SGDLS, CDR2 YYNGEE. CDR3 size: 16 residues. Losses at the gene ends were 3 bases for V and 1 base for J; bases not matched to a gene: 6. CDR3 DNA sequence: TGTGCCAGCAGCGATCGGGGGGGCATGTCCTACAATGAGCAGTTCTTC. It specifies CASSDRGGMSYNEQFF.

The chain combines TRBV7-8 with TRBJ2-1; D is perhaps TRBD2 (6 bases). Trimming removed 5 bases at V and 7 bases at J, with 18 bases between. The CDR3 loop spans 15 amino acids. CDR1 and CDR2 from the germline V gene are SGHVS and FQNEAQ. The CDR3 region has the DNA TGTGCCAGCAGCCCCATCGAGGGCGGGGAGAATGAGCAGTTCTTC. As protein: CASSPIEGGENEQFF.

This chain links TRBV5-1 with TRBJ2-7; D is undetermined. The CDR3 consists of 13 residues. Germline V gene lookup returns CDR1 SGHRS and CDR2 YFSETQ. With 0 bases removed from V and 0 bases from J, the gap between germline ends came to 4 bases. Here the CDR3 DNA reads TGCGCCAGCAGCTTGGAGAGCTCCTACGAGCAGTACTTC. This sequence encodes CASSLESSYEQYF. Supplemented by reference TRBV5-1 and TRBJ2-7, the full variable domain reads KAGVTQTPRYLIKTRGQQVTLSCSPISGHRSVSWYQQTPGQGLQFLFEYFSETQRNKGNFPGRFSGRQFSNSRSEMNVSTLELGDSALYLCASSLESSYEQYFGPGTRLTVT.

The chain recombines TRBV11-2 with TRBJ1-1; TRBD1 is a possible D gene (5 bases). Trimming cost V 6 bases and J 0 bases, with 14 bases left between them. The germline V gene encodes CDR1 SGHAT and CDR2 FQNNGV. The CDR3 spans 15 residues. CDR3: CASSHPTELNTEAFF. As DNA, the CDR3 is TGTGCCAGCAGTCACCCGACAGAACTGAACACTGAAGCTTTCTTT.

This clone was counted a single time. The chain joins TRBV2 to TRBJ2-7; 12 bases align to TRBD2. J gave up 4 bases and V 1 base, and 5 bases lay outside the gene matches. Germline-derived CDR1 and CDR2 are SNHLY and FYNNEI. This CDR3 region has 16 residues. The CDR3: CASSEVTSGGWYEQYF. CDR3 coding DNA: TGTGCCAGCAGTGAAGTTACTAGCGGGGGGTGGTACGAGCAGTACTTC.

The chain is built from TRBV7-9 and TRBJ1-2, with TRBD1 matching 9 bases. V lost 8 bases and J lost 7; bases outside the gene matches: 8. Germline V CDR1 and CDR2: SEHNR, FQNEAQ (reference sequence). The CDR3 covers 13 residues. CDR3 nucleotide sequence: TGTGCCAGCCTCTCCGGGACAGGGCTTGGCTACACCTTC. It is translated as CASLSGTGLGYTF.

This chain uses TRBV7-8 with TRBJ2-7; 12 bases align to TRBD2. CDR3 size: 16 residues. The V segment lost 5 bases and the J segment 3 bases; nucleotides outside the gene matches: 8. Germline CDR1 and CDR2: SGHVS and FQNEAQ. DNA of the CDR3: TGTGCCAGCAGCCTGACTAGCGGGGGACAAGACTACGAGCAGTACTTC. This sequence encodes CASSLTSGGQDYEQYF.

In nucleotides, the CDR3 is TGTGCTAGTGGTTTGACACAGGGACGGGTGAACACTGAAGCTTTCTTT. Residues: CASGLTQGRVNTEAFF. The V call is TRBV12-5, the J call TRBJ1-1; D possibly corresponds to TRBD1 (6 bases). Germline lookup yields CDR1 LGHNT and CDR2 FRNRAP. With 2 bases removed from V and 0 bases from J, the gap between germline ends came to 13 bases. The CDR3 sequence is 16 residues long.

This chain joins TRBV6-1 and TRBJ1-4, with 8 bases aligning to TRBD1. J was trimmed by 7 bases and V by 7 bases; bases with no gene match: 8. CDR3 size: 14 residues. Looked up from germline, CDR1 is MNHNS and CDR2 is SASEGT. CDR3 residues: CASIRTGIGEKLFF. CDR3 DNA: TGTGCCAGCATACGGACAGGGATAGGTGAAAAACTGTTTTTT.

The chain carries TRBV19 and TRBJ2-6; 7 bases are a match to TRBD1. The V segment lost 4 bases and the J segment 0 bases; nucleotides outside the gene matches: 3. This CDR3 contains 16 residues. Germline V lookup: CDR1 LNHDA, CDR2 SQIVND (reference sequence). The CDR3 loop reads CASSKTGVSGANVLTF. Here the CDR3 DNA reads TGTGCCAGTAGTAAAACAGGGGTCTCTGGGGCCAACGTCCTGACTTTC.

The rearrangement uses TRBV6-5 and TRBJ1-4, with 10 bases that match TRBD1. The CDR3 extends over 14 amino acids. Germline values: CDR1 MNHEY, CDR2 SVGAGI. V shed 5 bases, J shed 6 bases, and the junction held 3 bases outside the gene matches. The CDR3 nucleotides read TGTGCCAGCAGTCTGACAGGGGGCCATGAAAAACTGTTTTTT. It is translated as CASSLTGGHEKLFF.

This rearrangement joins TRBV9 to TRBJ2-2; 10 bases are shared with TRBD2. The germline CDR1 and CDR2 sequences are SGDLS and YYNGEE. The V and J ends lost 2 bases and 1 base, in that order; junction bases with no gene match: 2. CDR3 size: 16 residues. CDR3 sequence: CASSVRTSGNTGELFF. CDR3 bases: TGTGCCAGCAGCGTCCGGACTAGCGGGAACACCGGGGAGCTGTTTTTT.

This chain uses TRBV6-6 with TRBJ2-7, with 8 positions matching TRBD1. The CDR3 has 14 amino acids. CDR1 and CDR2 (germline): MNHNY, SVGAGI (reference sequence). V was clipped by 7 bases and J by 1 base; unmatched bases: 6. The CDR3 DNA follows: TGTGCCAGCACCTTCGACAGGGGATCCTACGAGCAGTACTTC. It specifies CASTFDRGSYEQYF.

The CDR3 sequence is CASSPISGGGYNEQFF. CDR3 DNA: TGTGCCAGCAGCCCAATTAGCGGGGGGGGTTACAATGAGCAGTTCTTC. The J gene is TRBJ2-1, the V gene TRBV11-2, with 11 bases that match TRBD2. The CDR3 loop spans 16 amino acids. The germline V gene encodes CDR1 SGHAT and CDR2 FQNNGV. After removal of 5 bases from V and 4 bases from J, the junction contained 7 bases not matched to a gene.

The V call is TRBV5-1, the J call TRBJ2-5; D call uncertain. The length of the CDR3 is 13 residues. Germline values: CDR1 SGHRS, CDR2 YFSETQ. V was cut by 5 bases and J by 1 base, with 9 bases left in between. The DNA of the CDR3 is TGCGCCAGCAGTTCGCTCAGCCAAGAGACCCAGTACTTC. Its protein is CASSSLSQETQYF.

V is TRBV9 and J is TRBJ2-6; D perhaps matches TRBD1 (6 bases). The ends were cut back, 0 bases at V and 4 bases at J, with 8 bases in the middle. Germline V gene lookup returns CDR1 SGDLS and CDR2 YYNGEE. This CDR3 region has 15 residues. CDR3: CASSVGTGGANVLTF. The CDR3 nucleotides are TGTGCCAGCAGCGTAGGTACAGGGGGGGCCAACGTCCTGACTTTC.

The chain has TRBV5-1 and TRBJ2-3, with 11 bases that match TRBD2. This CDR3 is built from 18 residues. Germline V gene sequence: CDR1 SGHRS, CDR2 YFSETQ. Unmatched junction bases numbered 12, after V lost 4 bases and J lost 2 bases. The DNA of the CDR3 is TGCGCCAGCAGCAGTAGCGGGGGGGCCTTTTTTCCCACAGATACGCAGTATTTT. As protein: CASSSSGGAFFPTDTQYF.